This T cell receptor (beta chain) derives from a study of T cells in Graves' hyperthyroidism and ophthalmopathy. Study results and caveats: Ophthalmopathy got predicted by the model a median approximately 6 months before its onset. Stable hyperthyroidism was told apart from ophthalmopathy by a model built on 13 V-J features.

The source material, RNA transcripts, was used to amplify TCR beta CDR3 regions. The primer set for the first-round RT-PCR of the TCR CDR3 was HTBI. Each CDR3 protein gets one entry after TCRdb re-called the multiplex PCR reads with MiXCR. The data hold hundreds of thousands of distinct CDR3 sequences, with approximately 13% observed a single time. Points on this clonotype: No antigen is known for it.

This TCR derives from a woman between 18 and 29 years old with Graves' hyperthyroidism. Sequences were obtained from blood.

In nucleotides, the CDR3 is TGTGCCAGCAAGGGCGGGACAGGGGACACCGGGGAGCTGTTTTTT. Amino acid sequence: CASKGGTGDTGELFF. This chain connects TRBV6-1 to TRBJ2-2; TRBD1 aligns across 10 bases. The CDR3 is 15 residues long. V shed 7 bases and J 3 bases; nucleotides not matched to a gene: 5. Looked up from germline, CDR1 is MNHNS and CDR2 is SASEGT.